This is a list of T cell receptor beta chains from one sample in a study of human T cells and chemical hapten exposure. Via MiXCR, TCRdb re-called the RACE reads, giving one row per CDR3 protein. The sample consists of 150,000 to 200,000 distinct CDR3 sequences, about 14% of them appearing once. The material sequenced was whole blood, taken in connection with sensitization to the hapten diphenylcyclopropenone (DPC). The source of these receptors is a woman in her twenties or thirties with alopecia areata. Some clones in this sample may be carry-over from other donors' samples. The CDR3 runs from the conserved cysteine through the conserved F or W. A D gene is named only where the DNA matches it firmly. Size is omitted from some rows. Given values are once, few, many or a class for expanded clones.

D gene: -; J gene: TRBJ1-2; clone size: few; V gene: TRBV29-1; CDR3 DNA: TGCAGCGTTGCGAGGGGAGGAGGCTATGGCTACACCTTC; CDR3 protein: CSVARGGGYGYTF
D gene: TRBD2; J gene: TRBJ2-1; clone size: few; V gene: TRBV28; CDR3 DNA: TGTGCCAGCAGAGTTAACGTAGCGGGGAGCTCCTACAATGAGCAGTTCTTC; CDR3 protein: CASRVNVAGSSYNEQFF
D gene: -; J gene: TRBJ2-1; clone size: -; V gene: TRBV4-3; CDR3 DNA: TGCGCCAGCAGCTTGGGGGGCAGTAGCTCCTACAATGAGCAGTTCTTC; CDR3 protein: CASSLGGSSSYNEQFF
D gene: -; J gene: TRBJ2-1; clone size: many; V gene: TRBV12-3/TRBV12-4; CDR3 DNA: TGTGCCAGCAGTTTAGATGCCGCTGCCCGGGTTAATGAGCAGTTCTTC; CDR3 protein: CASSLDAAARVNEQFF
D gene: -; J gene: TRBJ2-5; clone size: few; V gene: TRBV18; CDR3 DNA: TGTGCCAGCTCACCACCAGGGGCAGCTCAAGAGACCCAGTACTTC; CDR3 protein: CASSPPGAAQETQYF
D gene: -; J gene: TRBJ2-3; clone size: -; V gene: TRBV20-1; CDR3 DNA: TGCAGTGCCACATACCTTCTCTTTTCGGGCCCAGATACGCAGTATTTT; CDR3 protein: CSATYLLFSGPDTQYF
D gene: -; J gene: TRBJ1-1; clone size: many; V gene: TRBV5-4; CDR3 DNA: TGTGCCAGCACCCCCTCATGGGGGGCGGACACTGAAGCTTTCTTT; CDR3 protein: CASTPSWGADTEAFF
D gene: -; J gene: TRBJ1-1; clone size: many; V gene: TRBV5-1; CDR3 DNA: TGTGCCAGCAGCTTAGGTCAGGGGAGCACTGAAGCTTTCTTT; CDR3 protein: CASSLGQGSTEAFF
D gene: TRBD1; J gene: TRBJ1-2; clone size: -; V gene: TRBV29-1; CDR3 DNA: TGCAGCGTTGAAGATCGGGAGCAGAGACAGGGAACCTATGGCTACACCTTC; CDR3 protein: CSVEDREQRQGTYGYTF
D gene: -; J gene: TRBJ1-1; clone size: -; V gene: TRBV10-3; CDR3 DNA: TGTGCCATCAGTGATCAGGGGAGGACTGAAGCTTTCTTT; CDR3 protein: CAISDQGRTEAFF
D gene: TRBD2; J gene: TRBJ2-7; clone size: -; V gene: TRBV6-2/TRBV6-3; CDR3 DNA: TGTGCCAGCAGTTACTACCTAGCGGGGGGCTCCTACGAGCAGTACTTC; CDR3 protein: CASSYYLAGGSYEQYF
D gene: -; J gene: TRBJ1-3; clone size: -; V gene: TRBV18; CDR3 DNA: TGTGCCAGCTCACAGGGATCTGGAAACACCATATATTTT; CDR3 protein: CASSQGSGNTIYF
D gene: -; J gene: TRBJ2-1; clone size: few; V gene: TRBV5-1; CDR3 DNA: TGCGCCAGCAGCTACGGGTTATACTCCTACAATGAGCAGTTCTTC; CDR3 protein: CASSYGLYSYNEQFF
D gene: -; J gene: TRBJ2-1; clone size: many; V gene: TRBV10-3; CDR3 DNA: TGTGCGGGTAGTTCGGACAATGAGCAGTTCTTC; CDR3 protein: CAGSSDNEQFF